The TCR beta chain described here comes from a study of response to subunit inactivated influenza vaccine. Whole-study findings and limits: T cells newly recruited by each seasonal influenza vaccination are few, the authors suggested.

Only a few counts were recorded for this clonotype. Its target is not known. TCRdb fed the RT-PCR reads into MiXCR, producing one record per CDR3 protein. The table includes 180,000 or so distinct CDR3 sequences, less than 15% detected once. Another study also made use of these data, one on T cells expressing NK-cell markers. This second study notes: Generation of TCR beta cDNA was performed by 5'RACE template switching incorporating UMIs. There were seven HCMV-seropositive donors and one seronegative donor among the eight sequenced. With an anti-gamma-delta TCR antibody, sorting in several experiments was kept to alpha-beta TCR T cells.

The clonotype comes from a man in his fifties or sixties who received an inactivated influenza vaccine. This material consisted of CD8+ T cells sorted from PBMCs, taken 11 to 12 days after vaccination.

The CDR3 spells CASSLTRQAYNEQFF. CDR3 in DNA: TGTGCCAGCAGCTTAACTCGGCAAGCCTACAATGAGCAGTTCTTC. The gene calls are TRBV7-9 and TRBJ2-1; D unresolved. Germline loops: CDR1 SEHNR, CDR2 FQNEAQ (reference sequence). Trimming removed 2 bases from V and 2 bases from J, with 10 bases in between. CDR3 length equals 15 residues.